This entry concerns a single T cell receptor beta chain. What it recognizes is unknown. This record belongs to a study of cytomegalovirus exposure and HLA in healthy donors. J lost 7 bases, V lost 7 bases, and 7 bases had no gene match. The CDR3 runs 13 residues. Looked up from germline, CDR1 is MNHEY and CDR2 is SVGAGI. 13 Jbeta primers and 60 Vbeta primers were used for the PCR. The repertoire was sequenced with immunoSEQ multiplex PCR; TCRdb's copy has only in-frame clones and lacks some. The sample includes some 150,000 clones, 75% to 90% of them seen just once. Findings and caveats of the study: Later analysis found that TCR beta chains associated with HLA were more clonally expanded than other, equally common chains. Researchers reported in a later analysis that a missense DCLRE1C variant was tied to TCR beta V- and J-gene trimming.

The clonotype was recovered from a female donor in good health and CMV-seronegative. Sequenced sample: PBMCs. The gene calls are TRBV6-5 and TRBJ1-1, with 9 positions matching TRBD1. The CDR3: CASIGTGWGEAFF. The CDR3 coding sequence is TGTGCCAGCATCGGGACAGGGTGGGGTGAAGCTTTCTTT.